Each of the 17 T cell receptor beta chains below was sequenced from the same sample in a study of shared clonotypes between healthy human individuals. Libraries were prepared by immunoSEQ multiplex PCR; TCRdb keeps only in-frame clonotypes and omits some of them. The sample carries around 1.9 million clones, just over 90% recorded once. The naive CD8 subset, CD45RO-negative cells positively selected for CCR7, excluded terminally differentiated effector memory CD45RA+ cells. The sequenced sample consisted of naive CD8+ T cells from PBMCs. All receptors come from a man younger than 35 in good health. Some clones in this sample may be carry-over from other donors' samples.

The chain couples TRBV28 to TRBJ1-3, with D possibly matching TRBD1 (5 bases). The germline CDR1 and CDR2 sequences are MDHEN and SYDVKM. The V and J ends lost 1 base and 4 bases respectively, with 17 bases between them. This CDR3 spans 17 amino acids. Here the CDR3 DNA reads TGTGCCAGCAGTTTATACGATAGGTCGGGGGACGGAAACACCATATATTTT. Translating it yields CASSLYDRSGDGNTIYF.

The J gene is TRBJ1-2, the V gene TRBV9; 7 bases match TRBD1. Trimming took 4 bases from V and 8 from J; bases not matched to a gene: 17. The CDR3 extends over 16 amino acids. Germline V gene lookup returns CDR1 SGDLS and CDR2 YYNGEE. The CDR3 sequence: CASSPTRVDRVGGYTF. For the CDR3, the DNA is TGTGCCAGCAGCCCCACCCGCGTAGACAGGGTTGGCGGCTACACCTTC.

The gene calls are TRBV18 and TRBJ2-7; D uncertain. This CDR3 has 13 amino acids. V gave up 3 bases and J gave up 5 bases, with 11 bases separating them. The germline V gene encodes CDR1 KGHSH and CDR2 LQKENI. This CDR3 reads CASSPRTKDEQYF. The CDR3 nucleotides are TGTGCCAGCTCACCCCGTACTAAAGACGAGCAGTACTTC.

Regarding this clone: Other nucleotide sequences in the sample specify the same CDR3. The rearrangement uses TRBV9 and TRBJ2-1; the D gene is possibly TRBD1 (7 bases). CDR3 length: 13 amino acids. Germline V gene data show CDR1 as SGDLS and CDR2 as YYNGEE. Trimming took off 3 bases at V and 8 bases at J, with 12 bases between the two ends. CDR3 region: CASSAGGGDEQFF. DNA of the CDR3: TGTGCCAGCAGCGCCGGAGGGGGCGATGAGCAGTTCTTC.

V and J are TRBV7-9 and TRBJ2-1; 11 nucleotides align to TRBD2. This CDR3 contains 15 residues. The V and J ends lost 6 bases and 7 bases, in that order; junction bases with no gene match: 8. Germline V gene lookup returns CDR1 SEHNR and CDR2 FQNEAQ (reference sequence). This CDR3 is CASSLLAGVRNEQFF. The CDR3 nucleotides are TGTGCCAGCAGTTTACTAGCGGGAGTAAGGAATGAGCAGTTCTTC.

The sample holds a few counts of this clone. The chain employs TRBV9 and TRBJ1-1, with unresolved D. Germline values: CDR1 SGDLS, CDR2 YYNGEE. Trimming shortened V by 2 bases and J by 2 bases, and 7 bases separated the two germline ends. The CDR3 covers 13 residues. The CDR3 reads CASSVIANTEAFF. Here the CDR3 DNA reads TGTGCCAGCAGCGTCATTGCTAACACTGAAGCTTTCTTT.

The CDR3 loop is CASSLEGSKPNYGYTF. In DNA form, the CDR3 reads TGTGCCAGCAGCTTGGAAGGCAGTAAACCTAACTATGGCTACACCTTC. The chain joins TRBV5-6 to TRBJ1-2; D gene unclear. CDR3 length equals 16 residues. V lost 0 bases to trimming and J lost 0 bases, with 12 bases between them. The germline V gene has CDR1 SGHDT and CDR2 YYEEEE.

The chain carries TRBV28 and TRBJ2-2; TRBD1 matches at 7 bases. J lost 4 bases, V lost 8 bases, and 10 bases had no gene match. The CDR3 is 15 amino acids. In germline, CDR1 is MDHEN, CDR2 SYDVKM. For the CDR3, the DNA is TGTGCCAGCCGCCCAGAGGGGGCGGGCACCGGGGAGCTGTTTTTT. It translates to CASRPEGAGTGELFF.

J is TRBJ2-7 and V is TRBV9; TRBD1 might be the D (6 bases). This CDR3 region has 12 residues. Germline V gives CDR1 SGDLS, CDR2 YYNGEE. V dropped 0 bases and J dropped 9 bases, with 10 bases sitting between them. For the CDR3, the DNA is TGTGCCAGCAGCGTAGCTCAGGGGACGCAGTACTTC. This codes for CASSVAQGTQYF.

This clone was seen only a few times. The chain carries TRBV5-1 and TRBJ1-1; 9 positions match TRBD1. The CDR3 runs 14 residues. With V trimmed by 4 bases and J by 1 base, 2 bases remained unmatched. Germline V gene data show CDR1 as SGHRS and CDR2 as YFSETQ. The CDR3 coding sequence is TGCGCCAGCAGCGACAGGGGGGCGAACACTGAAGCTTTCTTT. It translates to CASSDRGANTEAFF.

The V call is TRBV7-9, the J call TRBJ1-4; a weak D match, TRBD1 (5 bases). The CDR3 has 15 amino acids. The germline V and J ends were trimmed by 0 bases and 5 bases, with 10 bases remaining between them. Germline V gives CDR1 SEHNR, CDR2 FQNEAQ (reference sequence). The CDR3 sequence: CASSLAGRGNEKLFF. The DNA for the CDR3 is TGTGCCAGCAGCTTAGCGGGGCGGGGAAATGAAAAACTGTTTTTT. The variable domain in full, with the rest retrieved from reference TRBV7-9 and TRBJ1-4, is DTGVSQNPRHKITKRGQNVTFRCDPISEHNRLYWYRQTLGQGPEFLTYFQNEAQLEKSRLLSDRFSAERPKGSFSTLEIQRTEQGDSAMYLCASSLAGRGNEKLFFGSGTQLSVL.

This rearrangement joins TRBV14 to TRBJ1-3; D unresolved. Germline-derived CDR1 and CDR2 are SGHDN and FVKESK. The CDR3 is made up of 15 amino acids. The ends were cut back, 3 bases at V and 0 bases at J, with 9 bases in the middle. CDR3 DNA: TGTGCCAGCAGCCAGGGCACCCGCTCTGGAAACACCATATATTTT. This gives the protein CASSQGTRSGNTIYF.

The chain is built from TRBV19 and TRBJ2-1; 7 bases are shared with TRBD2. Trimming cost V 4 bases and J 8 bases; bases outside gene matches: 8. Germline CDR1 and CDR2: LNHDA and SQIVND (reference sequence). This CDR3 comprises 14 residues. CDR3 coding DNA: TGTGCCAGTAGTACAAGGACTAGGTTCGATGAGCAGTTCTTC. It yields the protein CASSTRTRFDEQFF.

The chain links TRBV28 to TRBJ2-1; perhaps D is TRBD1 or TRBD2 (6 bases each). Per germline, CDR1 MDHEN and CDR2 SYDVKM. CDR3 size: 17 residues. Trimming cost V 2 bases and J 4 bases, with 18 bases left between them. CDR3 in DNA: TGTGCCAGCAGTTTAGACAGGCTGGGGGACTTGTACAATGAGCAGTTCTTC. It specifies CASSLDRLGDLYNEQFF.

The J gene is TRBJ2-7, the V gene TRBV4-1, with D perhaps matching TRBD1 (6 bases). The germline V and J ends were trimmed by 1 base and 10 bases, with 20 bases remaining between them. CDR3 length equals 15 residues. Germline CDR1 MGHRA, CDR2 YSYEKL. The CDR3 nucleotides are TGCGCCAGCAGCCAAGCCCCAAGCACAGGGACCCCACAGTACTTC. Protein product: CASSQAPSTGTPQYF.

Details on this clone: Other DNA sequences in this sample translate to the same CDR3. The rearrangement links TRBV27 to TRBJ1-5; D is perhaps TRBD1 (5 bases). CDR3 length: 14 amino acids. V was pared by 0 bases and J by 6 bases, with 9 bases between. Germline CDR1 is MNHEY and CDR2 is SMNVEV (reference sequence). For the CDR3, the DNA is TGTGCCAGCAGTTTATCGCGGGGCGCTCAGCCCCAGCATTTT. It translates to CASSLSRGAQPQHF.

This chain connects TRBV29-1 to TRBJ2-1; 7 bases fit TRBD2. Trimming at V came to 4 bases and at J to 0 bases, leaving 6 bases not matched to a gene. CDR1 and CDR2 (germline): SQVTM, ANQGSEA. This CDR3 comprises 15 residues. The CDR3, as DNA: TGCAGCGTTGTGGGCGGGAGCTTCTCCTACAATGAGCAGTTCTTC. The encoded protein is CSVVGGSFSYNEQFF.